The TCR beta chain described here comes from a study of molecular identifiers for immune sequencing clone quantification. For the study at large: Within a replicate experiment, RNA obtained from either about 20,000 or 100,000 naive CD8 cells was divided into five aliquots, and four of those aliquots were then sequenced.

This clonotype showed up many times. Its cognate antigen is unknown. Study-level points and caveats: Effector cells had over 99% of their molecules in clones above 20 RNA copies, while naive cells had under 1%.

The authors sorted naive CD8 T cells as CD8+CD4-CCR7+CD45RA+. Per germline, CDR1 LNHDA and CDR2 SQIVND (reference sequence). V gave up 7 bases and J gave up 6 bases, with 16 bases separating them. The CDR3 totals 14 residues. Bulk TCR libraries were made with methods that had been previously described and with listed TCR primers. TCRdb reprocessed the PCR reads with MiXCR, giving one entry per CDR3 protein. In the table there are 300,000 to 350,000 distinct CDR3 sequences, 20% to 25% of which are singletons. The sequence came from a human donor in good health. Some libraries in this study had Jurkat cell RNA spiked in. The chain is built from TRBV19 and TRBJ2-1, with D maybe TRBD1 (5 bases). The sample consisted of naive CD8+ T cells from blood, with Jurkat cell RNA spiked in. Subset defined: FACS-sorted CD8+CD4-CCR7+CD45RA+ naive T cells. In nucleotides, the CDR3 is TGTGCCAGTAATAAGGGGAACTACCTCAATGAGCAGTTCTTC. This codes for CASNKGNYLNEQFF. Using reference TRBV19 and TRBJ2-1 for the parts outside the CDR3, the full variable domain is DGGITQSPKYLFRKEGQNVTLSCEQNLNHDAMYWYRQDPGQGLRLIYYSQIVNDFQKGDIAEGYSVSREKKESFPLTVTSAQKNPTAFYLCASNKGNYLNEQFFGPGTRLTVL.